A selection of T cell receptor beta chains follows, all from one sample in a study of control samples from healthy donors and cancer patients. The method was immunoSEQ multiplex PCR; TCRdb's version includes in-frame clones alone and lacks a portion of them. Found here are about 140,000 clones, around nine tenths of them singletons; the top ten hold approximately 9%. The specimen was blood. Receptors originate from a woman between 25 and 40 years old in good health. CDR3s include the opening cysteine and the closing phenylalanine or tryptophan. A D gene is named only where the DNA matches it firmly. Some rows mark clone size as missing; the rest say once, few, many or name a class of expanded clone.

cdr3_aa: CASGSGYEQYF; d_call: -; v_call: TRBV12-3/TRBV12-4; clone_size: -
cdr3_aa: CAISTPEDQVDIADTQYF; d_call: -; v_call: TRBV10-3; clone_size: -
cdr3_aa: CASSESQYNEKLFF; d_call: -; v_call: TRBV2; clone_size: -
cdr3_aa: CASSPGQGYEQFF; d_call: TRBD1; v_call: TRBV5-4; clone_size: once
cdr3_aa: CASSLGGVGYTF; d_call: -; v_call: TRBV28; clone_size: -
cdr3_aa: CAWSVQARSGGYTF; d_call: -; v_call: TRBV30; clone_size: -
cdr3_aa: CASSLDRGGWTEAFF; d_call: -; v_call: TRBV11-2; clone_size: -
cdr3_aa: CASSPRDSSYEQYF; d_call: TRBD1; v_call: TRBV11-2; clone_size: -
cdr3_aa: CAWSVSGISGNTIYF; d_call: -; v_call: TRBV30; clone_size: once
cdr3_aa: CASSMARGDTQYF; d_call: TRBD1; v_call: TRBV19; clone_size: -
cdr3_aa: CAITQGGNEQFF; d_call: -; v_call: TRBV10-3; clone_size: -
cdr3_aa: CSVLDRRVQETQYF; d_call: TRBD1; v_call: TRBV29-1; clone_size: -
cdr3_aa: CASSDPGEGNQPQHF; d_call: -; v_call: TRBV25-1; clone_size: -
cdr3_aa: CASSQDPGNQPQHF; d_call: -; v_call: TRBV3-1/TRBV3-2; clone_size: -
cdr3_aa: CASSASTGQETQYF; d_call: -; v_call: TRBV2; clone_size: -
cdr3_aa: CASSKNDAGGYNEQFF; d_call: TRBD2; v_call: TRBV11-1; clone_size: -
cdr3_aa: CAWTTNYGYTF; d_call: -; v_call: TRBV30; clone_size: -
cdr3_aa: CASSQAQRDTGSRNIQYF; d_call: -; v_call: TRBV4-1; clone_size: once
cdr3_aa: CASGQGNSPLHF; d_call: TRBD1; v_call: TRBV5-6; clone_size: -
cdr3_aa: CASASSGSYEQYF; d_call: TRBD2; v_call: TRBV2; clone_size: -
cdr3_aa: CATRLAGNTEAFF; d_call: -; v_call: TRBV2; clone_size: once
cdr3_aa: CASSQTTSTDTQYF; d_call: -; v_call: TRBV4-2; clone_size: once
cdr3_aa: CASSSRWGGSSSGANVLTF; d_call: TRBD2; v_call: TRBV7-2; clone_size: -
cdr3_aa: CATSRDRQGGEKLFF; d_call: -; v_call: TRBV15; clone_size: -
cdr3_aa: CASSLLGTENTEAFF; d_call: -; v_call: TRBV5-1; clone_size: -
cdr3_aa: CASSFPGDNTQYF; d_call: -; v_call: TRBV7-3; clone_size: -
cdr3_aa: CASSQPRDANNNSPLHF; d_call: -; v_call: TRBV4-1; clone_size: -